The rows below give T cell receptor beta chains drawn from one sample of a study of T cell responses to AZD1222 COVID-19 vaccine. The protocol was immunoSEQ multiplex PCR, while the TCRdb copy is restricted to in-frame clones and leaves out a portion. The sample shows 140,000 to 150,000 clones, about 82% of them seen only once. Sequenced here: peripheral blood, sampled 28 days after the second AZD1222 dose. The receptors shown here come from an adult who received the AZD1222 COVID-19 vaccine. The CDR3 runs from the conserved cysteine through the conserved F or W. D genes are given only for firm matches. Some rows have no size entry. The others give once, few or many, or a class for an expanded clone.

clone size: .
D gene: .
J gene: TRBJ1-3
V gene: TRBV29-1
CDR3 protein: CSGRQASGNTIYF
CDR3 DNA: TGCAGCGGACGACAAGCCTCTGGAAACACCATATATTTT

clone size: once
D gene: .
J gene: TRBJ2-3
V gene: TRBV10-3
CDR3 protein: CAISDFTDTQYF
CDR3 DNA: TGTGCCATCAGTGACTTCACAGATACGCAGTATTTT

clone size: .
D gene: TRBD1
J gene: TRBJ2-1
V gene: TRBV2
CDR3 protein: CASVGRGNEQFF
CDR3 DNA: TGTGCCAGCGTGGGCAGGGGGAATGAGCAGTTCTTC

clone size: .
D gene: TRBD1
J gene: TRBJ2-7
V gene: TRBV5-1
CDR3 protein: CASSLGTATIYEQYF
CDR3 DNA: TGCGCCAGCAGCCTCGGGACAGCTACGATCTACGAGCAGTACTTC

clone size: .
D gene: TRBD1
J gene: TRBJ1-2
V gene: TRBV15
CDR3 protein: CATSRSSDRVNGGYTF
CDR3 DNA: TGTGCCACCAGCAGATCGTCTGACAGGGTAAACGGAGGCTACACCTTC

clone size: .
D gene: TRBD1
J gene: TRBJ1-2
V gene: TRBV4-1
CDR3 protein: CASSPFWRQGDGYTF
CDR3 DNA: TGCGCCAGCAGCCCTTTTTGGCGACAGGGGGATGGCTACACCTTC

clone size: .
D gene: .
J gene: TRBJ2-3
V gene: TRBV28
CDR3 protein: CASSLPGRARGTDTQYF
CDR3 DNA: TGTGCCAGCAGCTTGCCAGGAAGGGCAAGGGGCACAGATACGCAGTATTTT

clone size: .
D gene: .
J gene: TRBJ1-4
V gene: TRBV6-6
CDR3 protein: CASESQGNEKLFF
CDR3 DNA: TGTGCCAGCGAGAGTCAGGGTAATGAAAAACTGTTTTTT

clone size: .
D gene: .
J gene: TRBJ1-2
V gene: TRBV18
CDR3 protein: CASSPDGGGSYYSYTF
CDR3 DNA: TGTGCCAGCTCACCGGATGGGGGGGGCAGCTACTATAGCTACACCTTC

clone size: .
D gene: TRBD1
J gene: TRBJ1-2
V gene: TRBV5-4
CDR3 protein: CASSLQGGYGYTF
CDR3 DNA: TGTGCCAGCAGCTTACAGGGGGGCTATGGCTACACCTTC

clone size: .
D gene: .
J gene: TRBJ2-7
V gene: TRBV5-1
CDR3 protein: CASSLELESYEQYF
CDR3 DNA: TGCGCCAGCAGCTTGGAACTAGAGAGCTACGAGCAGTACTTC

clone size: .
D gene: .
J gene: TRBJ2-2
V gene: TRBV28
CDR3 protein: CASSFRTPNTGELFF
CDR3 DNA: TGTGCCAGCAGTTTTAGGACACCGAACACCGGGGAGCTGTTTTTT

clone size: .
D gene: .
J gene: TRBJ2-7
V gene: TRBV29-1
CDR3 protein: CSPISYEQYF
CDR3 DNA: TGCAGCCCGATTTCCTACGAGCAGTACTTC

clone size: .
D gene: .
J gene: TRBJ2-3
V gene: TRBV20-1
CDR3 protein: CSASSLGSSTDTQYF
CDR3 DNA: TGCAGTGCTAGTTCCCTAGGCTCTAGCACAGATACGCAGTATTTT

clone size: .
D gene: TRBD1
J gene: TRBJ1-4
V gene: TRBV19
CDR3 protein: CASSTRDRGNEKLFF
CDR3 DNA: TGTGCCAGTAGTACCAGAGACAGGGGGAATGAAAAACTGTTTTTT

clone size: .
D gene: .
J gene: TRBJ1-1
V gene: TRBV10-3
CDR3 protein: CAIKGADIVNTEAFF
CDR3 DNA: TGTGCCATCAAAGGGGCGGACATTGTGAACACTGAAGCTTTCTTT

clone size: .
D gene: .
J gene: TRBJ1-1
V gene: TRBV4-2
CDR3 protein: CASSQEGLDTEVFF
CDR3 DNA: TGTGCCAGCAGCCAAGAGGGTCTGGACACTGAAGTTTTCTTT

clone size: .
D gene: TRBD1
J gene: TRBJ1-5
V gene: TRBV3-1/TRBV3-2
CDR3 protein: CASSPDRVQPQHF
CDR3 DNA: TGTGCCAGCAGCCCGGACAGGGTTCAGCCCCAGCATTTT

clone size: .
D gene: .
J gene: TRBJ2-7
V gene: TRBV25-1
CDR3 protein: CASGTATYEQYF
CDR3 DNA: TGTGCCAGCGGGACGGCCACCTACGAGCAGTACTTC

clone size: once
D gene: .
J gene: TRBJ1-6
V gene: TRBV9
CDR3 protein: CASSVAWGGTGNSPLHF
CDR3 DNA: TGTGCCAGCAGCGTAGCTTGGGGGGGGACCGGGAATTCACCCCTCCACTTT

clone size: few
D gene: .
J gene: TRBJ1-6
V gene: TRBV5-6
CDR3 protein: CASSSVGGQGNSPLHF
CDR3 DNA: TGTGCCAGCAGCAGCGTGGGGGGCCAGGGAAATTCACCCCTCCACTTT

clone size: .
D gene: .
J gene: TRBJ1-1
V gene: TRBV30
CDR3 protein: CAWSTSRGATEAFF
CDR3 DNA: TGTGCCTGGAGTACCTCTAGGGGGGCCACTGAAGCTTTCTTT

clone size: .
D gene: TRBD1
J gene: TRBJ2-7
V gene: TRBV7-9
CDR3 protein: CASRSGTGSYEQYF
CDR3 DNA: TGTGCCAGCAGGTCCGGGACAGGCTCCTACGAGCAGTACTTC

clone size: once
D gene: .
J gene: TRBJ2-7
V gene: TRBV5-1
CDR3 protein: CASSLQGEDEQYF
CDR3 DNA: TGCGCCAGCAGCTTGCAGGGTGAGGACGAGCAGTACTTC

clone size: .
D gene: TRBD2
J gene: TRBJ2-1
V gene: TRBV7-9
CDR3 protein: CASSPGLAGFDEQFF
CDR3 DNA: TGTGCCAGCAGCCCAGGACTAGCGGGGTTCGATGAGCAGTTCTTC

clone size: few
D gene: .
J gene: TRBJ1-5
V gene: TRBV21-1
CDR3 protein: CATRGKVLWGNQPQHF
CDR3 DNA: TGTGCCACCCGGGGAAAGGTACTTTGGGGCAATCAGCCCCAGCATTTT

clone size: .
D gene: TRBD1
J gene: TRBJ1-5
V gene: TRBV6-2/TRBV6-3
CDR3 protein: CASSPKGARSQPQHF
CDR3 DNA: TGTGCCAGCAGTCCGAAGGGGGCGAGAAGTCAGCCCCAGCATTTT

clone size: .
D gene: TRBD1
J gene: TRBJ1-5
V gene: TRBV12-5
CDR3 protein: CASGLVRGTGLQPQHF
CDR3 DNA: TGTGCTAGTGGTTTGGTACGGGGGACAGGGCTTCAGCCCCAGCATTTT

clone size: many
D gene: TRBD2
J gene: TRBJ2-7
V gene: TRBV28
CDR3 protein: CASSVPGGLEQYF
CDR3 DNA: TGTGCCAGCAGTGTTCCCGGGGGGTTGGAGCAGTACTTC

clone size: .
D gene: TRBD1
J gene: TRBJ2-5
V gene: TRBV2
CDR3 protein: CAMRQGQETQYF
CDR3 DNA: TGTGCCATGAGACAGGGCCAAGAGACCCAGTACTTC

clone size: .
D gene: TRBD2
J gene: TRBJ2-2
V gene: TRBV24-1
CDR3 protein: CATSATTSGGPGELFF
CDR3 DNA: TGTGCCACCAGTGCCACGACTAGCGGGGGGCCCGGGGAGCTGTTTTTT

clone size: once
D gene: .
J gene: TRBJ2-7
V gene: TRBV6-1
CDR3 protein: CASSESPQYEQYF
CDR3 DNA: TGTGCCAGCAGTGAATCCCCCCAATACGAGCAGTACTTC

clone size: .
D gene: TRBD1
J gene: TRBJ1-2
V gene: TRBV6-5
CDR3 protein: CASSLEGAQGGYTF
CDR3 DNA: TGTGCCAGCAGCTTGGAGGGGGCCCAGGGTGGCTACACCTTC

clone size: once
D gene: .
J gene: TRBJ2-3
V gene: TRBV14
CDR3 protein: CASSTRDNTDTQYF
CDR3 DNA: TGTGCCAGCAGCACCCGGGACAACACAGATACGCAGTATTTT

clone size: .
D gene: .
J gene: TRBJ2-7
V gene: TRBV7-2
CDR3 protein: CASSPSGQITYEQYF
CDR3 DNA: TGTGCCAGCAGCCCGAGTGGGCAGATTACCTACGAGCAGTACTTC

clone size: once
D gene: TRBD1
J gene: TRBJ1-5
V gene: TRBV19
CDR3 protein: CASQSGGTNQPQHF
CDR3 DNA: TGTGCCAGCCAGTCAGGGGGTACCAATCAGCCCCAGCATTTT

clone size: once
D gene: .
J gene: TRBJ1-5
V gene: TRBV9
CDR3 protein: CASSVVARGNQPQHF
CDR3 DNA: TGTGCCAGCAGCGTAGTCGCACGAGGCAATCAGCCCCAGCATTTT

clone size: .
D gene: .
J gene: TRBJ2-2
V gene: TRBV6-5
CDR3 protein: CASSWTGEDTGELFF
CDR3 DNA: TGTGCCAGCAGTTGGACGGGGGAAGACACCGGGGAGCTGTTTTTT

clone size: .
D gene: .
J gene: TRBJ2-7
V gene: TRBV28
CDR3 protein: CASSLVGDASYEQYF
CDR3 DNA: TGTGCCAGCAGTTTAGTCGGGGATGCATCCTACGAGCAGTACTTC

clone size: .
D gene: .
J gene: TRBJ2-3
V gene: TRBV29-1
CDR3 protein: CSAGRGPSSTDTQYF
CDR3 DNA: TGCAGCGCCGGGCGGGGGCCGAGTTCCACAGATACGCAGTATTTT

clone size: .
D gene: TRBD2
J gene: TRBJ2-1
V gene: TRBV28
CDR3 protein: CASSLIAGGPNEQFF
CDR3 DNA: TGTGCCAGCAGTTTGATTGCGGGGGGGCCGAATGAGCAGTTCTTC

clone size: .
D gene: .
J gene: TRBJ1-1
V gene: TRBV29-1
CDR3 protein: CSVDDLNTEAFF
CDR3 DNA: TGCAGCGTTGATGATTTGAACACTGAAGCTTTCTTT

clone size: .
D gene: .
J gene: TRBJ2-7
V gene: TRBV4-1
CDR3 protein: CASSQDRRSSYEQYF
CDR3 DNA: TGCGCCAGCAGCCAAGATCGCAGATCCTCCTACGAGCAGTACTTC

clone size: .
D gene: TRBD1
J gene: TRBJ1-1
V gene: TRBV15
CDR3 protein: CATSRGPGTGSVNTEAFF
CDR3 DNA: TGTGCCACCAGCAGAGGCCCCGGGACAGGGAGTGTGAACACTGAAGCTTTCTTT

clone size: .
D gene: .
J gene: TRBJ2-5
V gene: TRBV12-3/TRBV12-4
CDR3 protein: CASSLRLGETQYF
CDR3 DNA: TGTGCCAGCAGTTTGAGACTTGGGGAGACCCAGTACTTC

clone size: once
D gene: .
J gene: TRBJ1-3
V gene: TRBV24-1
CDR3 protein: CATLPRASGNTIYF
CDR3 DNA: TGTGCCACCCTCCCGAGAGCCTCTGGAAACACCATATATTTT

clone size: .
D gene: .
J gene: TRBJ2-3
V gene: TRBV9
CDR3 protein: CASSVGRGSDTQYF
CDR3 DNA: TGTGCCAGCAGCGTAGGGCGGGGCTCAGATACGCAGTATTTT

clone size: .
D gene: .
J gene: TRBJ2-7
V gene: TRBV6-6
CDR3 protein: CASSYGRGSYEQYF
CDR3 DNA: TGTGCCAGCAGTTACGGACGGGGCTCCTACGAGCAGTACTTC

clone size: .
D gene: .
J gene: TRBJ1-2
V gene: TRBV20-1
CDR3 protein: CSGGEPYGYTF
CDR3 DNA: TGCAGTGGGGGGGAGCCCTATGGCTACACCTTC

clone size: .
D gene: TRBD1
J gene: TRBJ1-2
V gene: TRBV28
CDR3 protein: CASRPSGRGEYYGYTF
CDR3 DNA: TGTGCCAGCAGACCCTCGGGCAGGGGGGAATACTATGGCTACACCTTC

clone size: .
D gene: .
J gene: TRBJ1-2
V gene: TRBV14
CDR3 protein: CASSQQAGYGYTF
CDR3 DNA: TGTGCCAGCAGCCAACAGGCGGGATATGGCTACACCTTC

clone size: .
D gene: TRBD1
J gene: TRBJ1-6
V gene: TRBV28
CDR3 protein: CASSLFGTENSPLHF
CDR3 DNA: TGTGCCAGCAGTTTATTCGGGACAGAGAATTCACCCCTCCACTTT

clone size: .
D gene: .
J gene: TRBJ2-5
V gene: TRBV5-4
CDR3 protein: CASTRRGRETQYF
CDR3 DNA: TGTGCCAGCACGCGGAGGGGCCGGGAGACCCAGTACTTC

clone size: .
D gene: .
J gene: TRBJ2-5
V gene: TRBV30
CDR3 protein: CAWSEGSPWETQYF
CDR3 DNA: TGTGCCTGGAGTGAGGGCAGTCCGTGGGAGACCCAGTACTTC

clone size: .
D gene: TRBD1
J gene: TRBJ2-4
V gene: TRBV5-4
CDR3 protein: CASSFRQGRDIQYF
CDR3 DNA: TGTGCCAGCAGCTTCAGACAGGGCCGTGACATTCAGTACTTC